This TCR beta chain was documented in a study of blood T cell repertoires in COVID-19 (dated by TCRdb to the early 2020s). About the full investigation: The collaborator samples originated in the United States, Italy and Spain and spanned the acute and convalescent phases of COVID-19. The material from the prospective study consisted of cDNA or gDNA derived from T cells, B-cell-depleted T cells, or PBMCs. The dataset comprised deeply sampled blood TCRbeta repertoires from subjects exposed to, actively infected with, or recovered from COVID-19. The repertoires were made available in a free public database intended to serve as a resource for research on the immune response to SARS-CoV-2. The samples were drawn from two sources: the first 160 participants of the ongoing ImmuneRACE study, and 1,254 subjects contributed by 6 global collaborators. The sample metadata nearly always contained a de-identified subject ID, COVID-19 status, age in years and sex. Where available, HLA class I and class II types were obtained from metadata supplied by the sample provider rather than from assay-based typing. The paper as a whole reports these results and caveats: How much clinical and demographic metadata was included differed by source and by participant, and the metadata was provided uncurated.

The immunoSEQ Assay, a bias-controlled multiplex PCR, was used to amplify TCRbeta CDR3 regions from genomic DNA. Regarding the original processing steps: Nucleated cell counts per sample were estimated from amplification of reference gene primers within the assay. Sequence reads were collapsed and filtered to measure the absolute abundance of every unique TCRbeta CDR3 rearrangement. Productive Simpson clonality was computed per sample as the square root of Simpson's diversity index over productive rearrangements. TCRdb carries this immuneACCESS record with in-frame sequences only. Its versions omit some clonotypes, under half of them owing to an unresolved V gene in the studies checked, with the rest unexplained. For V, J and clone size, that table is used; D and trimming come from the DNA. Across this sample there are some 270,000 clones, with roughly 89% seen only once. 1.5% to 2% of the sample belongs to the ten largest clones.

Notes on this clone: The specificity of this receptor is unknown. No base quality values were provided; no much bigger clone lies one nucleotide off.

Participants in the prospective study were aged about 18 to 95 years, lived in about two dozen United States geographic areas, and enrolled through a virtual design. In the prospective study, participants were assigned to cohorts based on the clinical history participants reported in a screening survey and a study questionnaire. Recovered participants in ImmuneRACE Cohort 3 were defined by two consecutive negative NP/OP PCR tests, clearance by a healthcare professional, or resolution of symptoms. In the prospective study, mobile phlebotomists collected whole blood, serum and a nasopharyngeal or oropharyngeal swab from each participant. Over a roughly 2-month period, participants in the prospective study had the option of providing additional blood draws and questionnaires. Blood samples from the prospective study were shipped frozen or at room temperature prior to DNA extraction. This receptor was obtained from a woman aged 40-49 years who had recovered from COVID-19. Sequencing was performed on PBMCs or T cells enriched from blood (not recorded which).

The sequence in DNA is TGTGCCAGCAGTTATTTCTCCAGGGAGCCCCAGCATTTT. It translates to CASSYFSREPQHF. The sequence links TRBV6-1 to TRBJ1-5, and TRBD1 may be the D gene, going by 5 matching bases. The germline V gene provides CDR1 MNHNS and CDR2 SASEGT. Spanning cysteine to phenylalanine, the CDR3 consists of 13 amino acids. Only the CDR3 part of the read is kept: 39 bases, read in frame from the first base. V lost 5 bases and J lost 8 bases; the stretch between them is 13 bases long.